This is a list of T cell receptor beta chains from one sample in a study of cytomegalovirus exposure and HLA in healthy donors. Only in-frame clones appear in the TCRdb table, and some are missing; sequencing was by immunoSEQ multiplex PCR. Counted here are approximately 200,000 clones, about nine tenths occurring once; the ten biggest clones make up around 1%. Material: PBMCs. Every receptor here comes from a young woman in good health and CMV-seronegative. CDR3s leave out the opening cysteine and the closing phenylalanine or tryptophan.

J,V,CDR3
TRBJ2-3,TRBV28,ASSLAGGGTDTQY
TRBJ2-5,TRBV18,ASSPLGETQY
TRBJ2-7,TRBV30,AWSGGLTPTYEQY
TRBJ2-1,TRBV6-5,ASSPQRNEQF
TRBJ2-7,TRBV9,ASSVEQTSRYEQY
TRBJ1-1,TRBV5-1,ASSLSVQKNTEAF
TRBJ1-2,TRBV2,ASSDRANYGYT
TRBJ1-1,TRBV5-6,ASSILGQGTAAF
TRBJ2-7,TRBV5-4,ASSLGQSYEQY
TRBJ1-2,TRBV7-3,AGSLSRVALPNYGYT
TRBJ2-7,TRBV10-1,ASSATVPSYEQY
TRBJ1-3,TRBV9,ASSGTGAGNTIY
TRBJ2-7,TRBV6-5,ASSYDSRSYEQY
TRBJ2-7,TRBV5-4,ASSLRLAGADQY
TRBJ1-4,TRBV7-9,ASSPLNFNEKLF
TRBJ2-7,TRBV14,ASSLWTGENEQY
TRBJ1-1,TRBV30,AWSHGDSEAF
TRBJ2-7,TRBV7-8,ASSSLYRGGLFSYEQY
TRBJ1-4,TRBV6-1,ASSEAVGPTNEKLF
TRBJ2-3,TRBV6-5,ASAPTGAITDTQY
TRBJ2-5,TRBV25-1,ASSEAFIYRTQY
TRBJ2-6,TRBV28,ASSLVQLSGANVLT
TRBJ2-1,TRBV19,ASTKLPRTSGTEQF
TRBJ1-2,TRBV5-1,ASSLGTGSRDGYT
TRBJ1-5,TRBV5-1,ASSPGTLDQPQH
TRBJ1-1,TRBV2,ASSDIWTALRGTEAF
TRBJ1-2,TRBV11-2,ASSLLTGTFNGYT
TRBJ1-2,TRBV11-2,ASSHNPSGYGYT
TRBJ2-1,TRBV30,AWRWEGLRQF
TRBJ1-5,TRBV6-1,ATRPTGRNQPQH
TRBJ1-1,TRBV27,ASSLSGEGNEAF